The following is a T cell receptor beta chain sequence with its context. The primer mix had 60 Vbeta and 13 Jbeta primers. Assay: immunoSEQ multiplex PCR; the TCRdb copy retains only in-frame clones and omits some. The data show more than 85,000 clones, less than 90% seen once. Per the germline V gene, CDR1 is MNHEY and CDR2 is SVGAGI. The CDR3 has 14 amino acids. V lost 0 bases and J 3 bases, leaving 9 bases between the germline ends. These data are taken from a study of cytomegalovirus exposure and HLA in healthy donors. The sequenced material came from PBMCs. The sequence derives from a man aged 40-50 years in good health and CMV-seronegative. V usage is TRBV6-5 and J usage is TRBJ2-7; tentative D call: TRBD2 (6 bases). This CDR3 reads CASSYSGRGYEQYF. The CDR3 DNA is TGTGCCAGCAGTTACTCAGGGCGGGGCTACGAGCAGTACTTC.